This T cell receptor (beta chain) originates from a study of blood T cell repertoires in COVID-19 (TCRdb year 2020). Concerning the study at large: The collaborator samples originated in the United States, Italy and Spain and spanned the acute and convalescent phases of COVID-19. Deeply sampled blood TCRbeta repertoires from subjects exposed to, actively infected with, or recovered from COVID-19 were included in the dataset. The repertoires were made available in a free public database intended to serve as a resource for research on the immune response to SARS-CoV-2. Where available, HLA class I and class II types were taken from metadata supplied by the sample provider and were not determined by assay-based typing. Samples were obtained from the ongoing ImmuneRACE study (first 160 participants) and from 1,200 or so subjects provided by 6 global collaborators. Nearly every sample came with metadata listing a de-identified subject ID, COVID-19 status, age in years and sex. The prospective study material was composed of cDNA or gDNA derived from T cells, B-cell-depleted T cells, or PBMCs. Overall study outcomes, separate from this receptor: The quantity of clinical and demographic metadata differed by source and by participant and was supplied without curation.

In Seattle, one collaborating source enrolled patients while the infection was active and tracked those patients longitudinally over the course of disease. The collaborating institutions used their own protocols to collect whole blood in K2EDTA tubes. For TCRbeta analysis, collaborators shipped samples in one of three forms: frozen whole blood, isolated PBMCs, or DNA extracted from either of those sample types. The immunoSEQ Assay, a bias-controlled multiplex PCR, was used to amplify TCRbeta CDR3 regions from genomic DNA. As for the original processing: The number of nucleated cells in each sample was estimated by amplification of reference gene primers within the assay. Sequence reads were collapsed and filtered to measure the absolute abundance of every unique TCRbeta CDR3 rearrangement. For each sample, productive Simpson clonality was calculated as the square root of Simpson's diversity index across productive rearrangements. This is the immuneACCESS table as TCRdb keeps it, with only in-frame sequences that have V and J called. A part of the clones is gone; compared with another copy, unresolved V genes explain less than half, and the rest is unexplained. The DNA was the basis for D and trimming; V, J and clone size are from that table. Recorded for this sample are approximately 270,000 clones; around 88% of them occurred a single time. The ten biggest clones cover about 5.9% of the sample.

A note on this clone: No cognate antigen has been identified for it. Nothing much larger sits one base from this clone, and base qualities are not available.

The source material was peripheral blood. This receptor was taken from a woman aged 25 to 45 with COVID-19, enrolled during active disease.

The CDR3 loop reads CASSPMNGNTEAFF. The sequence in DNA is TGTGCCAGCAGCCCTATGAACGGGAACACTGAAGCTTTCTTT. The chain is made from TRBV7-9 and TRBJ1-1, with no confidently assigned D gene. For CDR1 and CDR2, the germline V gene (reference sequence) lists SEHNR and FQNEAQ. The CDR3 contains 14 residues, cysteine and phenylalanine counted. The only DNA kept is the CDR3, 42 bases in frame from the first base. V gives up 5 bases and J gives up 1 base, and the segment between their germline ends measures 11 bases.